What follows is one T cell receptor beta chain and its context. The sample originates from a study of human T cells and chemical hapten exposure. Time point reported: patch test 1, 2 weeks after DPC sensitization. This sample's treatment: therapeutic diphenylcyclopropenone sensitization with weekly scalp DPC. Using its own MiXCR run on the RACE reads, TCRdb lists one record per CDR3 protein. The data show 150,000 to 200,000 distinct CDR3 sequences, more than 20% seen once. The CDR3 is 12 residues long. Germline assignment: CDR1 SGHTA and CDR2 FQGNSA. V lost 1 base and J 10 bases, leaving 8 bases between the germline ends.

The chain joins TRBV7-2 to TRBJ2-1; D is undetermined. Material: whole blood, obtained in connection with sensitization to the hapten diphenylcyclopropenone (DPC). The receptor was isolated from a woman aged 50 to 65 with alopecia areata. Some clones in this sample may be carry-over from other donors' samples. The CDR3 region is CASSLGFQEQFF. DNA of the CDR3: TGTGCCAGCAGCTTAGGTTTTCAGGAGCAGTTCTTC.